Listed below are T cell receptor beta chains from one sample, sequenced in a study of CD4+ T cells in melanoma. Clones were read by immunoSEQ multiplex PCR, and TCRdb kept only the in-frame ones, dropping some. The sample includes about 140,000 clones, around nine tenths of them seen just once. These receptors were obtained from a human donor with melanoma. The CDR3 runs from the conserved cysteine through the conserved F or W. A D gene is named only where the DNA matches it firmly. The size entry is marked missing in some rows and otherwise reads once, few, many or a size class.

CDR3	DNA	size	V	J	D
CASSLDRDRQLNTEAFF	TGTGCCAGCAGCTTGGACCGGGACAGGCAGTTGAACACTGAAGCTTTCTTT	NA	TRBV5-4	TRBJ1-1	TRBD1
CASSEGLGGEKLFF	TGTGCCAGCAGTGAAGGGCTGGGAGGGGAAAAACTGTTTTTT	NA	TRBV6-1	TRBJ1-4	NA
CATSKTSFGEKLFF	TGTGCCACCAGCAAAACAAGCTTCGGGGAAAAACTGTTTTTT	NA	TRBV15	TRBJ1-4	NA
CASRLGTDTEAFF	TGCGCCAGCAGGCTCGGGACAGACACTGAAGCTTTCTTT	NA	TRBV5-1	TRBJ1-1	TRBD1
CASSLGGGRGSPLHF	TGTGCCAGCAGCTTGGGTGGGGGGCGCGGTTCACCCCTCCACTTT	NA	TRBV5-6	TRBJ1-6	NA
CASSLARSSYNEQFF	TGTGCCAGCAGCTTAGCCAGGAGCTCCTACAATGAGCAGTTCTTC	NA	TRBV7-8	TRBJ2-1	NA
CASSPVPGLAGGLPVKNIQYF	TGTGCCAGCTCACCAGTCCCTGGACTAGCGGGGGGCCTCCCGGTCAAAAACATTCAGTACTTC	NA	TRBV18	TRBJ2-4	TRBD2
CASSLGFGPNTEAFF	TGTGCCAGCAGCTTAGGCTTTGGGCCGAACACTGAAGCTTTCTTT	NA	TRBV7-8	TRBJ1-1	NA
CASSLGGQGYEQYF	TGCGCCAGCAGCTTGGGGGGCCAAGGATACGAGCAGTACTTC	NA	TRBV5-1	TRBJ2-7	NA
CASSYSQTDLSEQYF	TGTGCCAGCAGTTACTCTCAGACAGACCTGAGCGAGCAGTACTTC	few	TRBV6-5	TRBJ2-7	NA
CASSFTGGRIRETQYF	TGTGCCAGCAGTTTTACCGGGGGCCGTATCCGAGAGACCCAGTACTTC	NA	TRBV27	TRBJ2-5	NA
CASNPRSGTGELFF	TGTGCCAGCAATCCGCGATCGGGCACCGGGGAGCTGTTTTTT	NA	TRBV2	TRBJ2-2	NA
CASSLDRDAEAFF	TGTGCCAGCAGCTTAGACAGGGACGCTGAAGCTTTCTTT	NA	TRBV7-8	TRBJ1-1	NA
CATSRAPQGDNEQFF	TGTGCCACCAGCCGGGCCCCCCAGGGAGACAATGAGCAGTTCTTC	NA	TRBV15	TRBJ2-1	NA
CASSHMMGNTIYF	TGTGCCAGCAGCCACATGATGGGAAACACCATATATTTT	NA	TRBV6-1	TRBJ1-3	NA
CASSLQGLAAHEQYF	TGTGCCAGCAGCCTCCAGGGACTAGCGGCGCACGAGCAGTACTTC	NA	TRBV2	TRBJ2-7	TRBD2
CASSLQISGELFF	TGTGCCAGCAGCTTACAAATTTCCGGGGAGCTGTTTTTT	NA	TRBV7-9	TRBJ2-2	NA
CASSDRGWDEKLFF	TGTGCCAGTTCCGATCGGGGGTGGGATGAAAAACTGTTTTTT	NA	TRBV6-1	TRBJ1-4	NA
CASSAALGSIYF	TGTGCCAGCAGCGCTGCCTTGGGCTCCATATATTTT	once	TRBV9	TRBJ1-3	NA
CAWVNRAGYTF	TGTGCCTGGGTCAACAGGGCTGGCTACACCTTC	NA	TRBV30	TRBJ1-2	NA
CASKEGGSGANVLTF	TGTGCCAGCAAGGAGGGGGGATCTGGGGCCAACGTCCTGACTTTC	NA	TRBV6-1	TRBJ2-6	NA
CASSPPNREETQYF	TGTGCCAGCTCACCACCGAACAGAGAAGAGACCCAGTACTTC	NA	TRBV18	TRBJ2-5	NA
CSARVSYEQYF	TGCAGTGCTAGAGTGTCCTACGAGCAGTACTTC	once	TRBV20-1	TRBJ2-7	NA
CASSEEYPGRNYGYTF	TGTGCCAGCAGTGAAGAGTACCCGGGCCGCAATTATGGCTACACCTTC	NA	TRBV2	TRBJ1-2	NA
CASSQGGVSYNSPLHF	TGCGCCAGCAGCCAAGGTGGTGTCAGCTATAATTCACCCCTCCACTTT	NA	TRBV4-1	TRBJ1-6	NA
CASSLGTYNEQFF	TGTGCCAGCAGCTTAGGGACCTACAATGAGCAGTTCTTC	few	TRBV7-2	TRBJ2-1	NA
CASSIAGTGRGEKLFF	TGTGCCAGTAGTATAGCTGGGACAGGGCGTGGGGAAAAACTGTTTTTT	NA	TRBV19	TRBJ1-4	TRBD1